This T cell receptor (beta chain) was sequenced in a study of blood T cell repertoires in COVID-19. Recruitment covered fewer than 25 US areas and drew participants whose ages spanned roughly 18 to 89 years. Allocation to cohorts depended on clinical history reported by the participants. Cohort 3 donors counted as recovered after two negative PCRs, clearance, or resolved symptoms. Source study methods: The assay estimated nucleated cells by amplifying reference gene primers. Data came from immunoSEQ multiplex PCR; TCRdb stores just in-frame clones and leaves some out. V, J and clone size are those of that table, while D and trimming were read from the DNA. The profile shows more than 150,000 clones, roughly 80% of them singletons. Points on this clone: The sample has other DNA sequences that encode this CDR3 too.

Material: PBMCs or T cells enriched from blood (not recorded which). This TCR was recovered from a woman aged 50 to 65 who had recovered from COVID-19.

The CDR3 sequence is CASRLTGSSYNEQFF. CDR3 in DNA: TGTGCCAGCAGGTTGACAGGGAGCTCCTACAATGAGCAGTTCTTC. The V and J genes are TRBV7-9 and TRBJ2-1; 7 nucleotides align to TRBD1. The CDR3 runs to 15 residues. Germline values: CDR1 SEHNR, CDR2 FQNEAQ (reference sequence). The J segment lost 0 bases and the V segment lost 6 bases, leaving 5 bases of the junction unmatched.